Following are 9 T cell receptor beta chains from one sample sequenced in a study of blood T cell repertoires in COVID-19. The protocol was immunoSEQ multiplex PCR, while the TCRdb copy is restricted to in-frame clones and leaves out a portion. Of more than 300,000 clones in the sample, 85% to 90% were seen once. The sequenced sample consisted of PBMCs or T cells enriched from blood (not recorded which). The receptor source for this set is a woman aged 18-30 years who had recovered from COVID-19.

The V gene is TRBV11-2, the J gene TRBJ1-6; D uncertain. The CDR3 covers 16 residues. V lost 5 bases to trimming and J lost 3 bases, with 14 bases between them. Germline V CDR1 and CDR2: SGHAT, FQNNGV. The CDR3 region is CASSPSWAGYNSPLHF. CDR3 coding DNA: TGTGCCAGCAGCCCTTCCTGGGCGGGCTATAATTCACCCCTCCACTTT.

The chain recombines TRBV19 with TRBJ1-1; no clear D gene. The CDR3 spans 16 residues. Looked up from germline, CDR1 is LNHDA and CDR2 is SQIVND (reference sequence). V was clipped by 6 bases and J by 4 bases, with 21 bases between them. The chain's CDR3 is CASRTPGETWSTEAFF. CDR3 DNA: TGTGCCAGTAGAACCCCTGGGGAGACTTGGAGCACTGAAGCTTTCTTT.

The genes are TRBV2 and TRBJ2-1; TRBD2 aligns across 10 bases. The CDR3 contains 14 residues. The V and J ends lost 6 bases and 5 bases, in that order; junction bases with no gene match: 4. Germline loops: CDR1 SNHLY, CDR2 FYNNEI. CDR3 loop: CASRKLAGNNEQFF. The CDR3 nucleotides read TGTGCCAGCAGGAAACTAGCGGGGAACAATGAGCAGTTCTTC. The whole variable domain, remainder taken from reference TRBV2 and TRBJ2-1, is EPEVTQTPSHQVTQMGQEVILRCVPISNHLYFYWYRQILGQKVEFLVSFYNNEISEKSEIFDDQFSVERPDGSNFTLKIRSTKLEDSAMYFCASRKLAGNNEQFFGPGTRLTVL.

The J gene is TRBJ1-5, the V gene TRBV5-1; possibly TRBD1 for D (5 bases). The germline V gene encodes CDR1 SGHRS and CDR2 YFSETQ. Trimming left V 4 bases short and J 1 base short, with 6 bases between. This CDR3 region has 13 residues. This CDR3 reads CASSGGSNQPQHF. CDR3 bases: TGCGCCAGCAGCGGGGGGAGCAATCAGCCCCAGCATTTT. Full variable domain (rest looked up from reference TRBV5-1 and TRBJ1-5): KAGVTQTPRYLIKTRGQQVTLSCSPISGHRSVSWYQQTPGQGLQFLFEYFSETQRNKGNFPGRFSGRQFSNSRSEMNVSTLELGDSALYLCASSGGSNQPQHFGDGTRLSIL.

This chain connects TRBV6-1 to TRBJ1-1, with a weak D call TRBD1 (6 bases). Between the trimmed V and J ends, which lost 4 bases and 4 bases, there was a span of 25 bases. The CDR3 is 18 residues long. Germline CDR1 and CDR2: MNHNS and SASEGT. CDR3 in DNA: TGTGCCAGCAGTGGGAACAGGGTTGGTTCGTTGGGGTTCACTGAAGCTTTCTTT. Translated: CASSGNRVGSLGFTEAFF.

This chain connects TRBV4-2 to TRBJ2-1; 8 nucleotides align to TRBD2. CDR3 length: 17 residues. J gave up 3 bases and V 0 bases, and 7 bases lay outside the gene matches. Germline V gene sequence: CDR1 LGHNA, CDR2 YNFKEQ. CDR3 sequence (DNA): TGTGCCAGCAGCCAAGATCGTACTAGCGGTTACTACAATGAGCAGTTCTTC. It specifies CASSQDRTSGYYNEQFF.

This rearrangement joins TRBV5-1 to TRBJ2-7, with 10 positions matching TRBD1. The CDR3 sequence is 14 residues long. CDR1 is SGHRS, CDR2 YFSETQ, per germline. Trimming at V came to 6 bases and at J to 3 bases, leaving 6 bases not matched to a gene. The CDR3 DNA is TGCGCCAGCAAGATTGACAGGGGGCTCTACGAGCAGTACTTC. Translating it yields CASKIDRGLYEQYF. Variable domain in full (rest from reference TRBV5-1 and TRBJ2-7): KAGVTQTPRYLIKTRGQQVTLSCSPISGHRSVSWYQQTPGQGLQFLFEYFSETQRNKGNFPGRFSGRQFSNSRSEMNVSTLELGDSALYLCASKIDRGLYEQYFGPGTRLTVT.

The V call is TRBV6-5, the J call TRBJ2-2, with 12 bases identical to TRBD1. Unmatched junction bases numbered 2, after V lost 6 bases and J lost 6 bases. CDR1 MNHEY and CDR2 SVGAGI come from the germline V gene. The CDR3 runs to 14 residues. The CDR3 is CASSRDRGPGELFF. The DNA of the CDR3 is TGTGCCAGCAGCCGGGACAGGGGGCCCGGGGAGCTGTTTTTT.

Comment on this clone: Other DNA sequences in the sample encode the same CDR3. V gene TRBV5-1 combines with J gene TRBJ2-7; maybe TRBD2 (5 bases). Trimming cost V 0 bases and J 5 bases, with 6 bases left between them. CDR3 size: 12 residues. Looked up from germline, CDR1 is SGHRS and CDR2 is YFSETQ. The CDR3 region is CASSLAGNEQYF. The CDR3 DNA sequence: TGCGCCAGCAGCTTGGCGGGAAACGAGCAGTACTTC.